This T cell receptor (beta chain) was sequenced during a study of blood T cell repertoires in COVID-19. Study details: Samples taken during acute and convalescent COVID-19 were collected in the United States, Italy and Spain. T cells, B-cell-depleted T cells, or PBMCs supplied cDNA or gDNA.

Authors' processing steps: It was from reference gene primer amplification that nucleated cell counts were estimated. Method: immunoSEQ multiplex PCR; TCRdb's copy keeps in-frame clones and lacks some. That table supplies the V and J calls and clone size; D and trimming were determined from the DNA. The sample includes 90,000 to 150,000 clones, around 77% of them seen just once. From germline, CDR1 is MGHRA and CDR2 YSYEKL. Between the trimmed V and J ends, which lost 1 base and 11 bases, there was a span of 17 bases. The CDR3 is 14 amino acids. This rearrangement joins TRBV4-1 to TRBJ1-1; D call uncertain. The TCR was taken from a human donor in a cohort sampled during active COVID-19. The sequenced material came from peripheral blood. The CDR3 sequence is CASSQVGDLWEAFF. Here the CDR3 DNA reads TGCGCCAGCAGCCAAGTTGGGGATCTATGGGAGGCTTTCTTT.